This T cell receptor (beta chain) stems from a study of technical replicates of blood from four donors. This CDR3 contains 12 residues. From germline, CDR1 is SGHRS and CDR2 YFSETQ. Trimming left V 4 bases short and J 2 bases short, with 5 bases between. TCRdb's copy holds only in-frame clones and misses some; the assay was immunoSEQ multiplex PCR. This table has about 64,000 clones, roughly 90% appearing once. The sequence came from a human donor in good health. Some clones in this sample may be carry-over from other donors' samples. Sample: PBMCs. This chain joins TRBV5-1 and TRBJ2-3; no clear D gene. The CDR3, as DNA: TGCGCCAGCAGCCTTCTCACAGATACGCAGTATTTT. Its translation is CASSLLTDTQYF.